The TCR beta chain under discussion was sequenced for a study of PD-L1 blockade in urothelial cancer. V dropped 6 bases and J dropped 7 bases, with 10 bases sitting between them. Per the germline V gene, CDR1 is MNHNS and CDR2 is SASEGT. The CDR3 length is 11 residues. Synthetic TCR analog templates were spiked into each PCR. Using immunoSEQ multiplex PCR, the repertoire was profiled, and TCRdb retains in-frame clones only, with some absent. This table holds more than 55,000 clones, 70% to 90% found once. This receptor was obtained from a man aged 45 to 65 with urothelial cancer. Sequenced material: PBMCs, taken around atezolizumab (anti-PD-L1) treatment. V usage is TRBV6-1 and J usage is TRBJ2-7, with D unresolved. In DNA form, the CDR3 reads TGTGCCAGCAGGGGCCTCGGAGAGCAGTACTTC. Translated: CASRGLGEQYF.